This T cell receptor beta chain derives from a study of T-cell reconstitution after alpha-beta-depleted transplantation in children. Whole-study findings and limits: Surviving recipient T cells and thymic progenitors accounted for the high day-60 TCRbeta diversity observed in some patients. Expanded graft clones, several hundred of them, were reportedly the source of alpha-beta T cells about two months after transplant.

This clonotype appeared a few times. Antigen specificity is unknown. As it was prepared, the TCRbeta library received unique molecular identifiers. TCRdb reprocessed the PCR reads via MiXCR and lists one record per CDR3 protein. This table has about 290,000 distinct CDR3 sequences, 10% appearing once. Per the germline V gene, CDR1 is MNHEY and CDR2 is SVGEGT. The CDR3 totals 15 residues. V dropped 5 bases and J dropped 9; count of bases not matched to a gene: 8. This chain links TRBV6-2 or TRBV6-3 with TRBJ2-1; 12 bases match TRBD2. Sequences were derived from PBMCs, sampled before TCRalphabeta/CD19-depleted stem cell transplant. The clonotype was recovered from a boy younger than two with acute myeloid leukemia, due to receive a stem cell transplant. CDR3 sequence reads: CASSPTSGSFGEQFF. DNA for the CDR3: TGTGCCAGCAGTCCGACTAGCGGGAGTTTTGGTGAGCAGTTCTTC.